The 3 T cell receptor beta chains reported below all come from one sample, sequenced in a study of OX40 agonist ivuxolimab in advanced cancers. TCRdb's copy holds only in-frame clones and misses some; the assay was immunoSEQ multiplex PCR. The data hold 81,000 or so clones, with 88% observed a single time. Sequenced here: CD4+ or CD8+ T cells sorted from blood, sampled in a trial of the OX40 agonist ivuxolimab. All receptors come from an adult with an advanced solid tumor such as melanoma, head and neck, liver or kidney cancer.

The genes are TRBV20-1 and TRBJ1-1; no clear D gene. The germline gives CDR1 DFQATT, CDR2 SNEGSKA (reference sequence). The CDR3 extends over 10 amino acids. The V and J ends lost 3 bases and 4 bases respectively, with 3 bases between them. The CDR3 nucleotides are TGCAGTGCTAGTTCCACTGAAGCTTTCTTT. Amino acids: CSASSTEAFF.

The chain couples TRBV19 to TRBJ1-4; D not resolved. The length of the CDR3 is 15 residues. Germline V gene lookup returns CDR1 LNHDA and CDR2 SQIVND (reference sequence). Trimming removed 1 base at V and 4 bases at J, with 10 bases between. The CDR3 DNA follows: TGTGCCAGTAGTATAGGTGGCAGCGATAATGAAAAACTGTTTTTT. This sequence encodes CASSIGGSDNEKLFF.

In DNA form, the CDR3 reads TGTGCCAGCTCTCCTCGGGTAGGACAGAGTAGCAATCAGCCCCAGCATTTT. Its protein is CASSPRVGQSSNQPQHF. The chain combines TRBV28 with TRBJ1-5, with a weak D call TRBD1 (6 bases). The V end was cut by 8 bases, the J end by 0 bases, with 20 bases between. The CDR3 has 17 amino acids. Germline CDR1 and CDR2: MDHEN and SYDVKM.